This passage covers 13 T cell receptor beta chains from one sample sequenced in a study of blood T cells in healthy people across ages. For the second PCR, which ran for about 6 to 11 cycles, a sample-barcoded 5' primer and a J-beta primer mix were used. One entry per CDR3 protein results from TCRdb running MiXCR on the 5' RACE reads. The table includes roughly 800,000 distinct CDR3 sequences, 53% detected once. Source material: blood. The receptors come from an elderly man in good health.

This rearrangement joins TRBV6-6 to TRBJ1-4, with 8 bases aligning to TRBD1. With 5 bases clipped from V and 3 bases from J, the junction kept 5 bases outside the gene matches. Germline CDR1 is MNHNY and CDR2 is SVGAGI (reference sequence). There are 15 residues in the CDR3. CDR3 sequence (DNA): TGTGCCAGCAGTAGACAGGGGTCGGCTAATGAAAAACTGTTTTTT. Amino acids: CASSRQGSANEKLFF.

V and J are TRBV24-1 and TRBJ2-7, with 10 bases lining up with TRBD1. The J segment lost 0 bases and the V segment lost 2 bases, leaving 6 bases of the junction unmatched. CDR1 is KGHDR, CDR2 SFDVKD, per germline. The CDR3 totals 17 residues. CDR3 DNA sequence: TGTGCCACCAGTGATTCCCCGGGACAGGGGCCCTCCTACGAGCAGTACTTC. It codes for CATSDSPGQGPSYEQYF.

There are a few counts of this clonotype. J is TRBJ2-7 and V is TRBV20-1; D might be TRBD1 (6 bases). Germline values: CDR1 DFQATT, CDR2 SNEGSKA (reference sequence). V was pared by 5 bases and J by 3 bases, with 17 bases between. The CDR3 covers 14 residues. DNA for the CDR3: TGCAGTGCTCGGACCGGGACATATGACTACGAGCAGTACTTC. Translation: CSARTGTYDYEQYF.

The V call is TRBV27, the J call TRBJ2-1; tentatively, D is TRBD1 or TRBD2 (5 bases each). Germline values: CDR1 MNHEY, CDR2 SMNVEV (reference sequence). V was clipped by 8 bases and J by 8 bases, with 22 bases between them. The CDR3 consists of 15 residues. The CDR3 spells CASEKPTGPLDEQFF. Here the CDR3 DNA reads TGTGCCAGCGAAAAGCCTACGGGGCCGCTGGATGAGCAGTTCTTC.

This clonotype showed up just once. The J gene is TRBJ2-3, the V gene TRBV24-1, with D perhaps TRBD1 or TRBD2 (5 bases each). Germline loops: CDR1 KGHDR, CDR2 SFDVKD. The CDR3 sequence is 17 residues long. The germline V and J ends were trimmed by 0 bases and 1 base, with 13 bases remaining between them. Here the CDR3 reads CATSDLEFPGRTDTQYF. The CDR3 region has the DNA TGTGCCACCAGTGATTTGGAGTTCCCGGGGCGCACAGATACGCAGTATTTT.

The chain couples TRBV29-1 to TRBJ1-1, with D unclear. Germline V gives CDR1 SQVTM, CDR2 ANQGSEA. Deletions cut 0 bases from V and 2 bases from J, with 16 bases between. This CDR3 has 16 residues. The CDR3 spells CSVEESLRQRNTEAFF. The CDR3 DNA reads as TGCAGCGTTGAAGAGTCCCTGAGGCAGAGAAACACTGAAGCTTTCTTT.

This clonotype occurred a few times. The chain is built from TRBV7-9 and TRBJ2-7; D might be TRBD1 (8 bases). Germline V gene lookup returns CDR1 SEHNR and CDR2 FQNEAQ (reference sequence). CDR3 length: 15 residues. V dropped 3 bases and J dropped 6 bases, with 18 bases sitting between them. The CDR3 DNA reads TGTGCCAGCAGCTTCGTAGGACAGGGAGGGGTCGAGCAGTACTTC. Encoded protein: CASSFVGQGGVEQYF.

This clonotype was observed a single time. This chain uses TRBV15 with TRBJ1-1; D not resolved. The germline CDR1 and CDR2 sequences are LNHNV and YYDKDF (reference sequence). V was pared by 4 bases and J by 0 bases, with 9 bases between. The CDR3 has 14 residues. CDR3 residues: CATSTVAMNTEAFF. Written as DNA, the CDR3 is TGTGCCACCAGCACGGTTGCAATGAACACTGAAGCTTTCTTT.

This clonotype was recorded a few times. The chain recombines TRBV24-1 with TRBJ1-1; D not certain. CDR3 length: 13 amino acids. With 3 bases removed from V and 7 bases from J, the gap between germline ends came to 11 bases. In germline, CDR1 is KGHDR, CDR2 SFDVKD. The CDR3 region has the DNA TGTGCCACCAGTGATAATCGGGGTCGTGAAGCTTTCTTT. Amino acids: CATSDNRGREAFF.

This clonotype was counted only a few times. This chain connects TRBV14 to TRBJ2-5, with D possibly being TRBD1 or TRBD2 (5 bases each). Looked up from germline, CDR1 is SGHDN and CDR2 is FVKESK. CDR3 size: 13 residues. V lost 0 bases and J lost 7, with 9 bases in between. The CDR3 region is CASSQDTRGTQYF. CDR3 in DNA: TGTGCCAGCAGCCAAGACACTAGGGGGACCCAGTACTTC. The full variable domain, its missing parts supplied by reference TRBV14 and TRBJ2-5, is EAGVTQFPSHSVIEKGQTVTLRCDPISGHDNLYWYRRVMGKEIKFLLHFVKESKQDESGMPNNRFLAERTGGTYSTLKVQPAELEDSGVYFCASSQDTRGTQYFGPGTRLLVL.

V usage is TRBV6-1 and J usage is TRBJ2-2; 7 nucleotides match TRBD1. Trimming at V came to 6 bases and at J to 3 bases, leaving 10 bases not matched to a gene. Germline lookup yields CDR1 MNHNS and CDR2 SASEGT. The CDR3 loop spans 16 amino acids. The CDR3 spells CASREMTGWDTGELFF. The CDR3 coding sequence is TGTGCCAGCAGAGAAATGACAGGGTGGGACACCGGGGAGCTGTTTTTT.

This clonotype has a handful of counts. The genes are TRBV6-5 and TRBJ1-4, with D tentatively TRBD1 (6 bases). Germline V lookup: CDR1 MNHEY, CDR2 SVGAGI. CDR3 length equals 15 residues. Between the trimmed V and J ends, which lost 5 bases and 7 bases, there was a span of 17 bases. The CDR3 coding sequence is TGTGCCAGCAGTCCCCTGTGGGGGGCCGGTGAAAAACTGTTTTTT. It codes for CASSPLWGAGEKLFF.

This clonotype was picked up one time. The genes are TRBV12-3 or TRBV12-4 and TRBJ1-2, with D possibly being TRBD1 (5 bases). The CDR3 is made up of 12 amino acids. The V and J ends lost 2 bases and 8 bases respectively, with 9 bases between them. The CDR3 nucleotides read TGTGCCAGCAGTTTAAGCCGACAGGGCTACACCTTC. Translation gives CASSLSRQGYTF.